This record concerns one TCR beta chain sequence. The data belong to a study of T cell changes during pregnancy in multiple sclerosis. J gave up 2 bases and V 3 bases, and 16 bases lay outside the gene matches. Germline V lookup: CDR1 LNHDA, CDR2 SQIVND (reference sequence). CDR3 size: 18 residues. Only in-frame clones appear in the TCRdb table, and some are missing; sequencing was by immunoSEQ multiplex PCR. The repertoire has approximately 50,000 clones, roughly nine tenths of them found once; the top ten carry approximately 10%. The material sequenced was CD8+ T cells from peripheral blood mononuclear cells, taken after pregnancy. This TCR derives from a female donor with multiple sclerosis, enrolled in a pregnancy study. This chain uses TRBV19 with TRBJ2-7; 7 bases are a match to TRBD1. CDR3 region: CASSMTLLPTDRAYEQYF. CDR3 nucleotide sequence: TGTGCCAGTAGTATGACCCTTCTCCCTACTGACAGGGCCTACGAGCAGTACTTC.